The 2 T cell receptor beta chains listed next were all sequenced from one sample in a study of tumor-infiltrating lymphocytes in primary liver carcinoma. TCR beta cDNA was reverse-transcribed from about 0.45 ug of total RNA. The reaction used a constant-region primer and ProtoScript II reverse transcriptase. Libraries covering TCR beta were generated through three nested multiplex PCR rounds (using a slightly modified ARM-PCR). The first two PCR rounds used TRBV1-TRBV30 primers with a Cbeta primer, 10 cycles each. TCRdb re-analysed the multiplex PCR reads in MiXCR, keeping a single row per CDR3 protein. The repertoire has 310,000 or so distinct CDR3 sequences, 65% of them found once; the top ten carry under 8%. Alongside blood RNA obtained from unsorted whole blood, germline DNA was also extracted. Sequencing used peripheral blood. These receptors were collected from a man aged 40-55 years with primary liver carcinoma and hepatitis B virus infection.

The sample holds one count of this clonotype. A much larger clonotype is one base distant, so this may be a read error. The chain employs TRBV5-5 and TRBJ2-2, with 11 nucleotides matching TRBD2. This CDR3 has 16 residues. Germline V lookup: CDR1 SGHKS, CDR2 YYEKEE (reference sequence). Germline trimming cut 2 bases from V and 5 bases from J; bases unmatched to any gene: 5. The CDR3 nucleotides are TGTGCCAGCAGCTTTGGATGGACTAGCGGGACCGGGGAGCTGTTTTTT. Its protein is CASSFGWTSGTGELFF.

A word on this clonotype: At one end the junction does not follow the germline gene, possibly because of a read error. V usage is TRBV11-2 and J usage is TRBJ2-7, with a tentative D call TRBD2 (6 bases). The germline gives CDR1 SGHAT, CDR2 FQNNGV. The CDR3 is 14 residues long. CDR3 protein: CAGRPAEGFREQYF. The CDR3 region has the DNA TGTGCCGGCAGACCGGCGGAGGGATTCCGCGAGCAGTACTTC.